This T cell receptor beta chain was recorded in a study of cytomegalovirus exposure and HLA in healthy donors. Vbeta (60) and Jbeta (13) primers were used in the PCR. Assay used: immunoSEQ multiplex PCR; TCRdb lists only in-frame clones, some missing. Seen in this sample are fewer than 150,000 clones; the ten most common clones hold roughly 2%. The TCR sequence derives from a woman aged 60-75 years in good health and CMV-seronegative. Specimen: PBMCs.

The DNA of the CDR3 is TGTGCCAGCAGCCTCGCAGGGGAAACTGAAGCTTTCTTT. Its protein is CASSLAGETEAFF. This rearrangement joins TRBV11-3 to TRBJ1-1; D perhaps matches TRBD1 (6 bases). Looked up from germline, CDR1 is SGHNT and CDR2 is YENEEA. The CDR3 consists of 13 residues. The V and J ends lost 5 bases and 5 bases respectively, with 12 bases between them. The full variable domain, its missing parts supplied by reference TRBV11-3 and TRBJ1-1, is EAGVVQSPRYKIIEKKQPVAFWCNPISGHNTLYWYLQNLGQGPELLIRYENEEAVDDSQLPKDRFSAERLKGVDSTLKIQPAELGDSAVYLCASSLAGETEAFFGQGTRLTVV.